These 25 T cell receptor beta chains came from one sample sequenced in a study of blood T cell repertoires in COVID-19. The repertoire was sequenced with immunoSEQ multiplex PCR; TCRdb's copy has only in-frame clones and lacks some. Here the sample spans 370,000 or so clones, roughly four fifths being singletons. Sequences were obtained from peripheral blood. These receptors were taken from a human donor with acute or convalescent COVID-19. The donor label of this sample is uncertain.

The chain uses TRBV2 and TRBJ2-7; TRBD1 aligns across 10 bases. This CDR3 is built from 15 residues. V lost 3 bases and J lost 4; bases outside the gene matches: 6. In germline, CDR1 is SNHLY, CDR2 FYNNEI. CDR3 protein: CASSDRDRGRYEQYF. The CDR3 DNA reads TGTGCCAGCAGTGACCGAGACAGGGGGCGGTACGAGCAGTACTTC.

The chain uses TRBV7-8 and TRBJ2-7; D may be TRBD2 (6 bases). Germline values: CDR1 SGHVS, CDR2 FQNEAQ. The CDR3 consists of 14 residues. V was clipped by 5 bases and J by 5 bases, with 16 bases between them. DNA of the CDR3: TGTGCCAGCAGCCCCCGGACCGGGAGAGACGAGCAGTACTTC. This gives the protein CASSPRTGRDEQYF.

This chain's CDR3 is CSVDRVNTEAFF. The CDR3 DNA reads as TGCAGCGTGGACAGGGTGAACACTGAAGCTTTCTTT. The chain has TRBV29-1 and TRBJ1-1; 8 nucleotides match TRBD1. J lost 0 bases, V lost 6 bases, and 0 bases had no gene match. The CDR3 extends over 12 amino acids. Germline V lookup: CDR1 SQVTM, CDR2 ANQGSEA.

This chain uses TRBV18 with TRBJ1-4; D is ambiguous. Deletions cut 6 bases from V and 4 bases from J, with 9 bases between. Germline values: CDR1 KGHSH, CDR2 LQKENI. The CDR3 consists of 13 residues. The CDR3 DNA reads as TGTGCCAGCTCCCTCCAGCGTAATGAAAAACTGTTTTTT. As protein: CASSLQRNEKLFF.

This clone showed up just a few times. The chain uses TRBV6-5 and TRBJ2-7; 7 bases are shared with TRBD1. V shed 4 bases, J shed 5 bases, and the junction held 8 bases outside the gene matches. The germline V gene has CDR1 MNHEY and CDR2 SVGAGI. The CDR3 totals 14 residues. CDR3 sequence: CASSSATGNHEQYF. The CDR3 DNA is TGTGCCAGCAGTTCTGCGACAGGGAACCACGAGCAGTACTTC.

The V call is TRBV5-5, the J call TRBJ2-7; 9 nucleotides line up with TRBD2. Germline V lookup: CDR1 SGHKS, CDR2 YYEKEE (reference sequence). V lost 1 base to trimming and J lost 4 bases; unmatched junction nucleotides: 3. The CDR3 loop spans 14 amino acids. In DNA form, the CDR3 reads TGTGCCAGCAGCTTGATAGCGGGAGTGTACGAGCAGTACTTC. As protein: CASSLIAGVYEQYF.

This sequence joins TRBV19 and TRBJ1-1, with 8 bases fitting TRBD1. With 5 bases clipped from V and 4 bases from J, the junction kept 12 bases outside the gene matches. The CDR3 totals 16 residues. CDR1 and CDR2 (germline): LNHDA, SQIVND (reference sequence). The CDR3 loop reads CASSFSPGGAATEAFF. The CDR3 DNA reads as TGTGCCAGTAGTTTTTCACCAGGGGGCGCGGCCACTGAAGCTTTCTTT.

V and J are TRBV19 and TRBJ2-3, with no clear D. Trimming stripped 5 bases from V and 0 bases from J, with 9 bases between. CDR1 is LNHDA and CDR2 is SQIVND in the germline V gene (reference sequence). This CDR3 is 14 amino acids long. CDR3 residues: CASSWAKSTDTQYF. The CDR3 DNA follows: TGTGCCAGTAGTTGGGCGAAGAGCACAGATACGCAGTATTTT.

The gene calls are TRBV28 and TRBJ2-5; 7 bases align to TRBD1. CDR1 is MDHEN, CDR2 SYDVKM, per germline. J was trimmed by 5 bases and V by 5 bases; bases with no gene match: 8. CDR3 length: 14 residues. CDR3: CASSIRQGGETQYF. Written as DNA, the CDR3 is TGTGCCAGCAGTATAAGACAGGGTGGTGAGACCCAGTACTTC.

This clone is a singleton in its sample. The chain uses TRBV7-8 and TRBJ2-1, with TRBD1 matching over 9 bases. Germline CDR1 is SGHVS and CDR2 is FQNEAQ. The J segment lost 2 bases and the V segment lost 2 bases, leaving 1 base of the junction unmatched. This CDR3 has 15 residues. As DNA, the CDR3 is TGTGCCAGCAGCTTAAGACAGGGGGCCTACAATGAGCAGTTCTTC. Translating gives CASSLRQGAYNEQFF.

The chain links TRBV9 to TRBJ2-1, with D maybe TRBD1 (7 bases). V dropped 4 bases and J dropped 8 bases, with 19 bases sitting between them. Germline V gives CDR1 SGDLS, CDR2 YYNGEE. This CDR3 is built from 15 residues. The CDR3 region has the DNA TGTGCCAGCAGCCCTCGGGCAGGGGGGATCCATGAGCAGTTCTTC. Protein product: CASSPRAGGIHEQFF. Supplemented by reference TRBV9 and TRBJ2-1, the full variable domain reads DSGVTQTPKHLITATGQRVTLRCSPRSGDLSVYWYQQSLDQGLQFLIQYYNGEERAKGNILERFSAQQFPDLHSELNLSSLELGDSALYFCASSPRAGGIHEQFFGPGTRLTVL.

CDR3 nucleotides: TGTGCCAGCAGTTCCGGCGGGCGGGGCCCCTATGGCTACACCTTC. It specifies CASSSGGRGPYGYTF. The chain has TRBV7-9 and TRBJ1-2; TRBD1 is a possible D gene (5 bases). The ends were cut back, 6 bases at V and 4 bases at J, with 18 bases in the middle. The germline V gene encodes CDR1 SEHNR and CDR2 FQNEAQ (reference sequence). The CDR3 runs 15 residues.

This chain links TRBV5-4 with TRBJ2-3, with 11 bases that match TRBD2. This CDR3 comprises 15 residues. Germline loops: CDR1 SGHNT, CDR2 YYREEE (reference sequence). The trim removed 0 bases at V and 11 bases at J, leaving 8 bases unmatched. CDR3: CASSLALAGGERQYF. In DNA, the CDR3 is TGTGCCAGCAGCTTGGCGCTAGCGGGGGGCGAGAGGCAGTATTTT.

The chain combines TRBV19 with TRBJ1-5, with D perhaps TRBD1 (5 bases). V gave up 1 base and J gave up 4 bases, with 11 bases separating them. This CDR3 contains 15 residues. Germline lookup yields CDR1 LNHDA and CDR2 SQIVND (reference sequence). This chain's CDR3 is CASSIGAGRNQPQHF. In DNA form, the CDR3 reads TGTGCCAGTAGTATAGGGGCAGGGAGGAATCAGCCCCAGCATTTT.

This chain joins TRBV7-2 and TRBJ2-5; TRBD1 aligns across 7 bases. Trimming at V came to 3 bases and at J to 4 bases, leaving 5 bases not matched to a gene. The CDR3 is 14 amino acids. CDR1 is SGHTA, CDR2 FQGNSA, per germline. CDR3 protein: CASSFTGAGETQYF. CDR3 sequence (DNA): TGTGCCAGCAGCTTTACAGGGGCTGGAGAGACCCAGTACTTC.

This chain uses TRBV7-2 with TRBJ2-1, with D possibly being TRBD1 (6 bases). The CDR3 has 14 amino acids. Germline V gene lookup returns CDR1 SGHTA and CDR2 FQGNSA. Trimming took off 1 base at V and 2 bases at J, with 6 bases between the two ends. CDR3: CASSLGQAYNEQFF. The CDR3, as DNA: TGTGCCAGCAGCTTAGGACAGGCCTACAATGAGCAGTTCTTC.

V gene TRBV15 combines with J gene TRBJ1-2; TRBD1 agrees at 9 bases. There are 15 residues in the CDR3. Trimming removed 3 bases from V and 2 bases from J; junction bases left unmatched: 4. CDR1 LNHNV and CDR2 YYDKDF come from the germline V gene (reference sequence). This CDR3 reads CATSRDRGQNYGYTF. CDR3 DNA: TGTGCCACCAGCAGGGACAGGGGCCAGAACTATGGCTACACCTTC.

The rearrangement uses TRBV5-8 and TRBJ1-1; D may be TRBD1 (6 bases). V was clipped by 4 bases and J by 4 bases, with 20 bases between them. The V gene's germline CDR1 is SGHTS and CDR2 YDEGEE. The CDR3 runs 16 residues. In nucleotides, the CDR3 is TGTGCCAGCAGCAAAGAAATGACAGGAGGATCCACTGAAGCTTTCTTT. The encoded protein is CASSKEMTGGSTEAFF.

The DNA for the CDR3 is TGTGCCAGCAGCTTTATCACAGGGAACACCGGGGAGCTGTTTTTT. Amino acid sequence: CASSFITGNTGELFF. The V call is TRBV5-5, the J call TRBJ2-2; D possibly corresponds to TRBD1 (5 bases). CDR3 length equals 15 residues. The V end was cut by 2 bases, the J end by 1 base, with 9 bases between. Germline V gene sequence: CDR1 SGHKS, CDR2 YYEKEE (reference sequence).

This clone was counted a single time. The chain joins TRBV4-1 to TRBJ1-5; D perhaps matches TRBD1 (6 bases). CDR3 size: 15 residues. Germline CDR1 is MGHRA and CDR2 is YSYEKL. The ends were cut back, 0 bases at V and 6 bases at J, with 12 bases in the middle. The CDR3 region has the DNA TGCGCCAGCAGCCAAGAACAGGGAAGGAGTCAGCCCCAGCATTTT. This sequence encodes CASSQEQGRSQPQHF.

The V call is TRBV6-5, the J call TRBJ2-1; D is unresolved. Germline CDR1 reads MNHEY; CDR2 reads SVGAGI. The CDR3 runs 14 residues. V lost 7 bases and J 1 base, leaving 11 bases between the germline ends. This CDR3 is CASTILDSYNEQFF. The DNA of the CDR3 is TGTGCCAGCACCATCTTAGATTCCTACAATGAGCAGTTCTTC.

The V call is TRBV5-8, the J call TRBJ2-3; 10 bases align to TRBD2. The CDR3 is 16 residues long. Germline assignment: CDR1 SGHTS and CDR2 YDEGEE. Trimming took 4 bases from V and 0 from J; bases not matched to a gene: 5. The CDR3: CASSVASGGSTDTQYF. CDR3 bases: TGTGCCAGCAGCGTAGCTAGCGGGGGCAGCACAGATACGCAGTATTTT.

The chain combines TRBV5-6 with TRBJ1-5; 9 nucleotides agree with TRBD1. The CDR3 covers 15 residues. With 4 bases clipped from V and 6 bases from J, the junction kept 8 bases outside the gene matches. Germline values: CDR1 SGHDT, CDR2 YYEEEE. The CDR3 bases are TGTGCCAGCAGCGTCAGGGGGACAGGGTTTCAGCCCCAGCATTTT. It is translated as CASSVRGTGFQPQHF. Supplemented by reference TRBV5-6 and TRBJ1-5, the full variable domain reads DAGVTQSPTHLIKTRGQQVTLRCSPKSGHDTVSWYQQALGQGPQFIFQYYEEEERQRGNFPDRFSGHQFPNYSSELNVNALLLGDSALYLCASSVRGTGFQPQHFGDGTRLSIL.

J is TRBJ1-2 and V is TRBV15, with 9 positions matching TRBD1. The CDR3 is 15 amino acids. The germline V gene encodes CDR1 LNHNV and CDR2 YYDKDF (reference sequence). J lost 7 bases, V lost 2 bases, and 8 bases had no gene match. The DNA for the CDR3 is TGTGCCACCAGCAGATCACGACAGGGGGGCGGTGGCTACACCTTC. Translated: CATSRSRQGGGGYTF. Full variable domain (remainder filled in from reference TRBV15 and TRBJ1-2): DAMVIQNPRYQVTQFGKPVTLSCSQTLNHNVMYWYQQKSSQAPKLLFHYYDKDFNNEADTPDNFQSRRPNTSFCFLDIRSPGLGDTAMYLCATSRSRQGGGGYTFGSGTRLTVV.

The table lists this clone with a few counts. V gene TRBV25-1 combines with J gene TRBJ1-2; D call uncertain. Germline assignment: CDR1 MGHDK and CDR2 SYGVNS. This CDR3 comprises 13 residues. V was trimmed by 1 base and J by 5 bases, leaving 8 bases between them. In DNA, the CDR3 is TGTGCCAGCAGTGAATTCCCCAGTTATGGCTACACCTTC. Amino acid sequence: CASSEFPSYGYTF.